One and the same sample provided the 13 T cell receptor beta chains below, sequenced in a study of blood T cell repertoires in COVID-19. Method: immunoSEQ multiplex PCR; TCRdb's copy keeps in-frame clones and lacks some. This table has a few hundred thousand clones, approximately 89% appearing once. The sequenced material came from peripheral blood. These receptors all stem from a woman in her fifties or sixties with acute or convalescent COVID-19.

The V call is TRBV28, the J call TRBJ1-3; D uncertain. V lost 3 bases, J lost 0 bases, and 12 bases lay in between. The length of the CDR3 is 16 residues. CDR1 MDHEN and CDR2 SYDVKM come from the germline V gene. CDR3: CASSLSGGSSGNTIYF. In DNA form, the CDR3 reads TGTGCCAGCAGTTTGTCCGGCGGGAGCTCTGGAAACACCATATATTTT.

V usage is TRBV23-1 and J usage is TRBJ2-3, with TRBD2 matching over 14 bases. TRBV23-1 is an ORF; its function is uncertain. The CDR3 runs 19 residues. Trimming at V came to 7 bases and at J to 5 bases, leaving 17 bases not matched to a gene. The DNA for the CDR3 is TGCGCCAGCACCCTCCTAGTTGGACTAGCGGGAGGAGGTGAAGATACGCAGTATTTT. This gives the protein CASTLLVGLAGGGEDTQYF.

The chain has TRBV5-1 and TRBJ1-1; 9 bases align to TRBD1. Germline V gene sequence: CDR1 SGHRS, CDR2 YFSETQ. CDR3 length: 16 amino acids. V lost 1 base, J lost 1 base, and 5 bases stayed unmatched. The CDR3 nucleotides are TGCGCCAGCAGCTTGTTGGGACAGGGAACGAACACTGAAGCTTTCTTT. It yields the protein CASSLLGQGTNTEAFF.

The chain has TRBV24-1 and TRBJ1-5; D is unresolved. CDR1 and CDR2 (germline): KGHDR, SFDVKD. The CDR3 sequence is 12 residues long. V was shortened by 4 bases and J by 4 bases, with 4 bases between the two germline ends. The CDR3 DNA is TGTGCCACCAGTGACAGAAATCAGCCCCAGCATTTT. Its translation: CATSDRNQPQHF.

The chain links TRBV5-1 to TRBJ1-1, with 10 bases lining up with TRBD1. The germline CDR1 and CDR2 sequences are SGHRS and YFSETQ. This CDR3 is 14 amino acids long. The ends lost 4 bases at V and 5 bases at J; junction bases unmatched: 5. The CDR3 DNA sequence: TGCGCCAGCAGCAAGACAGGGGGCCGAACTGAAGCTTTCTTT. As protein: CASSKTGGRTEAFF.

The V gene is TRBV19, the J gene TRBJ1-1; D unresolved. Germline loops: CDR1 LNHDA, CDR2 SQIVND (reference sequence). V dropped 8 bases and J dropped 2 bases, with 12 bases sitting between them. The CDR3 spans 13 residues. CDR3 bases: TGTGCCAGTGGGCCGCGTTCAAACACTGAAGCTTTCTTT. Protein sequence: CASGPRSNTEAFF.

This sequence joins TRBV15 and TRBJ1-4; 7 bases agree with TRBD1. V lost 0 bases and J lost 6; bases outside the gene matches: 10. Germline lookup yields CDR1 LNHNV and CDR2 YYDKDF (reference sequence). CDR3 length: 17 residues. The CDR3 is CATSRDYRGTLDEKLFF. For the CDR3, the DNA is TGTGCCACCAGCAGAGATTACAGGGGAACGTTGGATGAAAAACTGTTTTTT.

The chain employs TRBV5-4 and TRBJ2-7; D not resolved. V was cut by 3 bases and J by 6 bases, with 10 bases left in between. CDR3 size: 12 residues. Per germline, CDR1 SGHNT and CDR2 YYREEE (reference sequence). This chain's CDR3 is CASSSTIGEQYF. The CDR3, as DNA: TGTGCCAGCAGCTCAACTATAGGCGAGCAGTACTTC.

This clone was counted once. The J gene is TRBJ1-1, the V gene TRBV6-5, with 9 bases matching TRBD1. V shed 6 bases and J 4 bases; nucleotides not matched to a gene: 3. The CDR3 totals 13 residues. Germline V gene sequence: CDR1 MNHEY, CDR2 SVGAGI. The CDR3 loop is CASRRQGVTEAFF. CDR3 DNA sequence: TGTGCCAGCAGGCGACAGGGGGTCACTGAAGCTTTCTTT.

The V gene is TRBV4-1, the J gene TRBJ2-7, with a tentative D call TRBD1 (6 bases). V was shortened by 2 bases and J by 3 bases, with 14 bases between the two germline ends. The CDR3 sequence is 15 residues long. Germline lookup yields CDR1 MGHRA and CDR2 YSYEKL. DNA of the CDR3: TGCGCCAGCAGCCAAAGGTCAGGGGCTTTCTACGAGCAGTACTTC. This codes for CASSQRSGAFYEQYF.

This clone was seen a single time. J is TRBJ1-2 and V is TRBV6-5; D gene uncertain. V was shortened by 5 bases and J by 8 bases, with 18 bases between the two germline ends. The length of the CDR3 is 14 residues. Germline loops: CDR1 MNHEY, CDR2 SVGAGI. The CDR3 bases are TGTGCCAGCAGTCCCCTCGACTCCGATCGGGGCTACACCTTC. Translation: CASSPLDSDRGYTF.

This clone came up once. The V gene is TRBV3-1 (or the pseudogene TRBV3-2), the J gene TRBJ1-2; D possibly corresponds to TRBD1 (6 bases). The germline V and J ends were trimmed by 2 bases and 2 bases, with 15 bases remaining between them. CDR1 is LGHDT and CDR2 is YNNKEL in the germline V gene (reference sequence). The CDR3 has 16 amino acids. The CDR3 loop is CASSQPRTDANYGYTF. CDR3 nucleotides: TGTGCCAGCAGCCAACCAAGGACAGATGCGAACTATGGCTACACCTTC.

This chain joins TRBV3-1 (or the pseudogene TRBV3-2) and TRBJ2-5; D remains ambiguous. Germline CDR1 and CDR2: LGHDT and YNNKEL (reference sequence). The CDR3 loop spans 17 amino acids. The ends were cut back, 3 bases at V and 4 bases at J, with 21 bases in the middle. In DNA form, the CDR3 reads TGTGCCAGCAGCCACGCCCTTAGGATCGGGTATGGAGAGACCCAGTACTTC. This encodes CASSHALRIGYGETQYF.